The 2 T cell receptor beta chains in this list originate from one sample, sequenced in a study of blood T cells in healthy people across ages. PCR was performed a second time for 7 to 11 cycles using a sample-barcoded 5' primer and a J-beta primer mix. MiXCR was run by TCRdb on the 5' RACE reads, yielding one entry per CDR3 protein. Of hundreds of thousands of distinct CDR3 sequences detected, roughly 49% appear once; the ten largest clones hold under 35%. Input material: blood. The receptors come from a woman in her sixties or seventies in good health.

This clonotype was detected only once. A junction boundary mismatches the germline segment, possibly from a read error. CDR3 coding DNA: TGTGCCGGCAGCTTAGCTGGTAGCGGGATAGGGGGTGAGCAGTTCTTC. Its translation is CAGSLAGSGIGGEQFF. This rearrangement joins TRBV7-2 to TRBJ2-1; TRBD2 agrees at 8 bases. The CDR3 contains 16 residues. The germline gives CDR1 SGHTA, CDR2 FQGNSA.

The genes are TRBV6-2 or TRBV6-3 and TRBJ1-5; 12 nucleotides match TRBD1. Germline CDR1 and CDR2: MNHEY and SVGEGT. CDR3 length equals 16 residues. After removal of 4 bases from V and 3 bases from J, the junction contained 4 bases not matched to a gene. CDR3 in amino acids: CASSSGQGAVNQPQHF. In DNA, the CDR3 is TGTGCCAGCAGTTCGGGACAGGGGGCGGTCAATCAGCCCCAGCATTTT.